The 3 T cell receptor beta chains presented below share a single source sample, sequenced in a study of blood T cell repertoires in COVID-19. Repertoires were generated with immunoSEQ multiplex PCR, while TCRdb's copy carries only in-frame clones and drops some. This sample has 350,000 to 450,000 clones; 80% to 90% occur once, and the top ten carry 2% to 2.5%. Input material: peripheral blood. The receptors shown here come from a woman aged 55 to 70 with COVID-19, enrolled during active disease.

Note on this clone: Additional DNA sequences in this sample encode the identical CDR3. The CDR3 DNA reads TGCGCCAGCAGCTTGGGGACAGGGTATGGCTACACCTTC. Protein product: CASSLGTGYGYTF. J is TRBJ1-2 and V is TRBV5-1; 8 bases line up with TRBD1. CDR3 size: 13 residues. Germline CDR1 SGHRS, CDR2 YFSETQ. The V and J ends lost 0 bases and 5 bases, in that order; junction bases with no gene match: 0.

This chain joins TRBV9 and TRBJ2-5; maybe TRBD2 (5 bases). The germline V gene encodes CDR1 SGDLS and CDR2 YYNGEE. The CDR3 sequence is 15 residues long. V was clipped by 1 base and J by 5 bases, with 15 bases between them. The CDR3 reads CASSVRSLPGETQYF. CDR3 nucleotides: TGTGCCAGCAGCGTAAGATCGTTACCGGGGGAGACCCAGTACTTC.

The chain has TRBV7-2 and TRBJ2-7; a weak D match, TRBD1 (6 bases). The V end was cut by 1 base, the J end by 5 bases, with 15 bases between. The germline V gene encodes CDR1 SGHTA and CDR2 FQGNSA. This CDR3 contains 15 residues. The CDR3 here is CASSLVPRGPDEQYF. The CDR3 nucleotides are TGTGCCAGCAGCTTAGTGCCCAGGGGCCCCGACGAGCAGTACTTC.